This TCR beta chain was sequenced for a study of T-cell reconstitution after alpha-beta-depleted transplantation in children. Broader study findings: T-cell numbers and diversity one year post-transplant derived largely from freshly generated T cells. Reports say that about two months after transplant, the alpha-beta T cells came out of several hundred graft clones that had expanded.

V dropped 6 bases and J dropped 9 bases, with 17 bases sitting between them. The CDR3 runs 14 residues. The library targeted TCRbeta and was prepared with unique molecular identifiers. MiXCR, run by TCRdb on the PCR reads, gives a single entry per CDR3 protein. The sample has hundreds of thousands of distinct CDR3 sequences, about an eighth seen once. This clonotype occurred many times. Antigen specificity is unknown. The sequences come from PBMCs, collected before TCRalphabeta/CD19-depleted stem cell transplant. This clonotype originated in a girl aged 2-10 years with congenital amegakaryocytic thrombocytopenia, due to receive a stem cell transplant. This chain links TRBV12-3 or TRBV12-4 with TRBJ2-2, with unresolved D. The CDR3 is CASSWPLVGRELFF. In nucleotides, the CDR3 is TGTGCCAGCAGCTGGCCCCTTGTTGGGCGGGAGCTGTTTTTT.